This entry concerns a single TCR beta chain. The antigen is undetermined. Amplification used 60 Vbeta primers and 13 Jbeta primers. The table came from immunoSEQ multiplex PCR; TCRdb's copy has only in-frame clones and leaves some out. The repertoire holds over 150,000 clones, with about 69% as singletons. This CDR3 spans 15 amino acids. The germline gives CDR1 SGHTA, CDR2 FQGTGA. Trimming stripped 4 bases from V and 3 bases from J, with 14 bases between. Donors were nominally healthy when sampled, though unrecorded immune exposures were likely. This specimen belongs to a study of cytomegalovirus exposure and HLA in healthy donors. Study-level findings and limits: Prior analysis indicated that the majority of TCR beta V segments exhibited productivity approximately 90% or approximately 30% of the time. Judged likely to be a sequencing artifact was a cluster of highly shared sequence variants.

V is TRBV7-3 and J is TRBJ2-3, with a tentative D call TRBD1 (6 bases). The sequencing input was PBMCs. The TCR was taken from a male donor in good health and CMV-seronegative. The CDR3 nucleotides are TGTGCCAGCAGCTCTAGCCCGACAGGAACAGATACGCAGTATTTT. This translates into CASSSSPTGTDTQYF.